The clone carrying this T cell receptor (beta chain) was detected a few times. Its antigen is unknown. The source of the sample is a study of T-cell memory formation after mild COVID-19. Overall study context: Largely, TCR clusters stayed within a single donor. Study results and caveats: Some SARS-CoV-2-responding clones were already detected in memory before infection. Day 37-peaking second-wave clones had unconfirmed SARS-CoV-2 specificity. Those CD4+ clones that contracted were mainly in CM and EM (CD8+ ones in EMRA).

The V end was cut by 6 bases, the J end by 4 bases, with 20 bases between. The CDR3 length is 16 residues. MiXCR was run by TCRdb on the 5' RACE reads, yielding one entry per CDR3 protein. This sample carries 410,000 or so distinct CDR3 sequences, around 22% of them seen once, and the ten largest clones take around 12%. The source of this sequence is an adult woman who had mild COVID-19 (a few samples of this study predate the infection). Cell type and time point are not known. This chain connects TRBV12-3 or TRBV12-4 to TRBJ2-3; unclear D gene. Sequencing used PBMCs or a T cell subset sorted from them (not recorded which). CDR3: CASSPRIGSLADTQYF. The CDR3 nucleotides read TGTGCCAGCAGCCCCCGGATCGGCTCCCTAGCAGATACGCAGTATTTT.